The text below deals with one T cell receptor beta chain. Antigen unknown. Sequencing used immunoSEQ multiplex PCR; TCRdb keeps in-frame clones, though not all of them. The sample includes nearly 60,000 clones, more than 85% seen only once; the top ten take about 9.4%. The sample is drawn from a study of PD-1 blockade in classical Hodgkin lymphoma. Study-wide results and caveats: Whereas CD4+ TCR diversity had risen significantly by C4D1, CD8+ TCR diversity had not. Complete responders matched newly diagnosed patients in baseline diversity. It was reported that newly diagnosed patients had less baseline TCR diversity than healthy donors.

Relapses following autologous stem cell transplantation were seen in all patients, with brentuximab vedotin exposure varying. Best responses included complete response and partial response; otherwise, the best response was progressive disease. CDR3 size: 16 residues. Germline CDR1 reads MNHEY; CDR2 reads SMNVEV (reference sequence). V lost 2 bases and J lost 0, with 10 bases in between. The sample consisted of peripheral blood mononuclear cells (PBMCs), taken before the second cycle of nivolumab. This receptor was taken from a human donor with classical Hodgkin lymphoma. The chain employs TRBV27 and TRBJ2-2, with a weak D call TRBD2 (6 bases). DNA for the CDR3: TGTGCCAGCAGTTTACCCGGGGGAGCGAACACCGGGGAGCTGTTTTTT. It is translated as CASSLPGGANTGELFF.